This TCR beta chain was sequenced during a study of shared clonotypes between healthy human individuals. The V gene's germline CDR1 is SGHDN and CDR2 FVKESK. Trimming cost V 2 bases and J 3 bases; bases outside gene matches: 5. The CDR3 length is 16 residues. This table comes from immunoSEQ multiplex PCR, and its TCRdb copy is limited to in-frame clones, with some not included. The data hold about a million clones, with roughly 80% observed a single time. What was sequenced was memory CD4+ T cells from PBMCs. Subset defined: CD45RA-negative fraction. V gene TRBV14 combines with J gene TRBJ2-7; the match to TRBD2 covers 12 bases. The source of this sequence is a man between 18 and 29 years old in good health. Some clones in this sample may be carry-over from other donors' samples. The CDR3 DNA follows: TGTGCCAGCAGCCAAACCAGACTAGCGGGAGTCTACGAGCAGTACTTC. This sequence encodes CASSQTRLAGVYEQYF.